Presented here are 18 T cell receptor beta chains from one specimen sequenced in a study of control samples from healthy donors and cancer patients. Measured with immunoSEQ multiplex PCR; TCRdb has only the in-frame clones, and not every one. Of about 150,000 clones in the sample, around 90% are singletons; the top ten hold over 4.5%. Sequencing used blood. The receptors derive from a man aged 30 to 45 in good health.

This clone was detected once. The CDR3 nucleotides are TGCAGCGTTGTGTTGGGGGTTAGTCAGTACTTC. This codes for CSVVLGVSQYF. The V and J genes are TRBV29-1 and TRBJ2-4; D is tentatively TRBD1 or TRBD2 (5 bases each). The CDR3 runs to 11 residues. V was trimmed by 4 bases and J by 12 bases, leaving 13 bases between them. From germline, CDR1 is SQVTM and CDR2 ANQGSEA. Together with reference TRBV29-1 and TRBJ2-4, the CDR3 gives the full variable domain: SAVISQKPSRDICQRGTSLTIQCQVDSQVTMMFWYRQQPGQSLTLIATANQGSEATYESGFVIDKFPISRPNLTFSTLTVSNMSPEDSSIYLCSVVLGVSQYFGAGTRLSVL.

The rearrangement joins TRBV13 to TRBJ2-3; 10 bases align to TRBD2. Germline lookup yields CDR1 PRHDT and CDR2 FYEKMQ (reference sequence). V lost 1 base and J lost 2; bases outside the gene matches: 3. The CDR3 has 16 residues. The CDR3 DNA follows: TGTGCCAGCAGCTTAGAGCGGGAGGGCGTCACAGATACGCAGTATTTT. Residues: CASSLEREGVTDTQYF.

CDR3 in amino acids: CSASDGGRSNQPQHF. Written as DNA, the CDR3 is TGCAGTGCTAGTGACGGGGGGAGGAGCAATCAGCCCCAGCATTTT. The chain recombines TRBV20-1 with TRBJ1-5, with D perhaps matching TRBD1 (5 bases). V was cut by 3 bases and J by 1 base, with 13 bases left in between. CDR1 and CDR2 from the germline V gene are DFQATT and SNEGSKA (reference sequence). This CDR3 has 15 residues.

This chain joins TRBV5-1 and TRBJ2-7; 9 positions agree with TRBD2. V lost 5 bases to trimming and J lost 3 bases; unmatched junction nucleotides: 9. CDR1 SGHRS and CDR2 YFSETQ come from the germline V gene. The CDR3 spans 15 residues. CDR3 sequence (DNA): TGCGCCAGCAGGCGGGAGGGCAGCGGCAGCTACGAGCAGTACTTC. Encoded protein: CASRREGSGSYEQYF.

This clone was recorded once. In nucleotides, the CDR3 is TGCAGCGTTGAAGACCGACAGGGAGGCGAGCAGTACTTC. It yields the protein CSVEDRQGGEQYF. The V gene is TRBV29-1, the J gene TRBJ2-7; possible D gene TRBD1, 7 bases. V lost 0 bases, J lost 6 bases, and 12 bases lay in between. The CDR3 runs 13 residues. The germline gives CDR1 SQVTM, CDR2 ANQGSEA.

The chain has TRBV5-4 and TRBJ2-2; perhaps TRBD2 as D (7 bases). The CDR3 contains 16 residues. V was shortened by 2 bases and J by 0 bases, with 11 bases between the two germline ends. Germline V gene sequence: CDR1 SGHNT, CDR2 YYREEE (reference sequence). This CDR3 reads CASSFSGGPNTGELFF. CDR3 sequence (DNA): TGTGCCAGCAGCTTTTCGGGGGGCCCGAACACCGGGGAGCTGTTTTTT.

The genes are TRBV4-3 and TRBJ1-2; TRBD1 is a possible D gene (5 bases). The CDR3 is made up of 13 amino acids. CDR1 is LGHNA, CDR2 YSLEER, per germline. V was pared by 0 bases and J by 9 bases, with 11 bases between. In nucleotides, the CDR3 is TGCGCCAGCAGCCAAGACAGGGTTAGGAGCTACACCTTC. This codes for CASSQDRVRSYTF.

The CDR3 nucleotides are TGCGCCAGCAGCCCGGGGGCCCACGCGGAGACCCAGTACTTC. This gives the protein CASSPGAHAETQYF. J is TRBJ2-5 and V is TRBV4-3; tentatively, D is TRBD1 or TRBD2 (6 bases each). This CDR3 is 14 amino acids long. The V and J ends lost 4 bases and 5 bases respectively, with 14 bases between them. CDR1 and CDR2 from the germline V gene are LGHNA and YSLEER.

The rearrangement uses TRBV6-5 and TRBJ2-5, with a weak D call TRBD1 (5 bases). The CDR3 consists of 13 residues. Germline V lookup: CDR1 MNHEY, CDR2 SVGAGI. V lost 3 bases and J lost 6, with 11 bases in between. CDR3 in amino acids: CASSYAGKKTQYF. Here the CDR3 DNA reads TGTGCCAGCAGTTATGCAGGGAAAAAGACCCAGTACTTC.

The gene calls are TRBV5-5 and TRBJ2-7; 8 bases line up with TRBD2. The V gene end was trimmed by 0 bases and the J gene end by 6 bases; junction bases not matched to a gene: 8. Germline CDR1 reads SGHKS; CDR2 reads YYEKEE (reference sequence). CDR3 length: 15 amino acids. Written as DNA, the CDR3 is TGTGCCAGCAGCTTGGCACCGGGAGGGCCTCTCGAGCAGTACTTC. This gives the protein CASSLAPGGPLEQYF.

The chain links TRBV18 to TRBJ1-3; possibly TRBD1 for D (6 bases). V was pared by 2 bases and J by 0 bases, with 20 bases between. Germline loops: CDR1 KGHSH, CDR2 LQKENI. CDR3 length: 19 amino acids. The CDR3 DNA sequence: TGTGCCAGCTCACCATTCTCGCCCCTGACAGGAAGCTCTGGAAACACCATATATTTT. It codes for CASSPFSPLTGSSGNTIYF.

This clone is a singleton in its sample. Relative to the germline gene, one junction end is altered; a read error may explain this. The chain has TRBV19 and TRBJ1-1; D call uncertain. Germline values: CDR1 LNHDA, CDR2 SQIVND (reference sequence). This CDR3 has 14 residues. The CDR3 sequence: CASSIVTDHTEAFF. The CDR3 region has the DNA TGTGCCAGTAGCATAGTAACGGACCACACTGAAGCTTTCTTT.

V usage is TRBV19 and J usage is TRBJ1-2; TRBD1 is a possible D gene (6 bases). V lost 7 bases and J lost 3, with 12 bases in between. This CDR3 has 13 residues. Germline values: CDR1 LNHDA, CDR2 SQIVND (reference sequence). The DNA of the CDR3 is TGTGCCAGTATGACGGGGGGCTACTATGGCTACACCTTC. Translation gives CASMTGGYYGYTF.

The J gene is TRBJ1-6, the V gene TRBV18; D ambiguous. The germline CDR1 and CDR2 sequences are KGHSH and LQKENI. The V gene lost 6 bases and the J gene lost 9 bases, with 9 bases spanning the gap. There are 12 residues in the CDR3. The CDR3 here is CASSARGSPLHF. The CDR3 bases are TGTGCCAGCTCCGCGCGGGGTTCACCCCTCCACTTT.

This clone occurred once. This chain connects TRBV11-3 to TRBJ2-3; 13 bases map to TRBD2. V trimming: 3 bases; J trimming: 4 bases; junction bases outside the gene matches: 10. The germline V gene has CDR1 SGHNT and CDR2 YENEEA. CDR3 length: 18 amino acids. The CDR3 region has the DNA TGTGCCAGCAGCTTCACTAGCGGGAGGGCCCTCAGGGCAGATACGCAGTATTTT. The encoded protein is CASSFTSGRALRADTQYF. The full variable domain, its missing parts supplied by reference TRBV11-3 and TRBJ2-3, is EAGVVQSPRYKIIEKKQPVAFWCNPISGHNTLYWYLQNLGQGPELLIRYENEEAVDDSQLPKDRFSAERLKGVDSTLKIQPAELGDSAVYLCASSFTSGRALRADTQYFGPGTRLTVL.

This rearrangement joins TRBV3-1 (or the pseudogene TRBV3-2) to TRBJ1-4; 10 bases fit TRBD1. Per germline, CDR1 LGHDT and CDR2 YNNKEL (reference sequence). The CDR3 is 14 amino acids. Trimming removed 1 base from V and 7 bases from J; junction bases left unmatched: 0. CDR3 nucleotide sequence: TGTGCCAGCAGCCAAGGGACAGGGGGTGAAAAACTGTTTTTT. As protein: CASSQGTGGEKLFF.

The gene calls are TRBV19 and TRBJ2-3; weak D call: TRBD2 (5 bases). The CDR3 extends over 15 amino acids. Trimming shortened V by 0 bases and J by 0 bases, and 7 bases separated the two germline ends. The germline V gene encodes CDR1 LNHDA and CDR2 SQIVND (reference sequence). This CDR3 reads CASSIEGGSTDTQYF. The CDR3 DNA reads TGTGCCAGTAGTATAGAGGGCGGGAGCACAGATACGCAGTATTTT.

The gene calls are TRBV27 and TRBJ1-5; D unclear. V lost 4 bases to trimming and J lost 3 bases, with 7 bases between them. In germline, CDR1 is MNHEY, CDR2 SMNVEV (reference sequence). The CDR3 runs 13 residues. The CDR3: CASSYGLNQPQHF. As DNA, the CDR3 is TGTGCCAGCAGTTATGGCCTCAATCAGCCCCAGCATTTT.